The T cell receptor (beta chain) described here comes from a study of blood T cell repertoires in COVID-19. At the level of the study: PBMCs, B-cell-depleted T cells, or T cells provided the cDNA or gDNA that made up the material.

The V and J ends lost 5 bases and 3 bases respectively, with 10 bases between them. The CDR3 is 13 amino acids. From germline, CDR1 is SEHNR and CDR2 FQNEAQ (reference sequence). In the study's own analysis: Cell counts per sample came from amplifying reference gene primers. Assay used: immunoSEQ multiplex PCR; TCRdb lists only in-frame clones, some missing. The V and J calls and the clone size are those of that table, but D and trimming were determined from the DNA. The table includes 140,000 to 150,000 clones, approximately 85% detected once. Enrolled during active infection, Seattle patients were then followed longitudinally.

The specimen was peripheral blood. This chain uses TRBV7-9 with TRBJ1-1; weak D call: TRBD1 (6 bases). The sequence was obtained from a woman aged 60-70 years with COVID-19, enrolled during active disease. The CDR3 here is CASSRTDYTEAFF. CDR3 sequence (DNA): TGTGCCAGCAGCCGGACAGACTACACTGAAGCTTTCTTT.